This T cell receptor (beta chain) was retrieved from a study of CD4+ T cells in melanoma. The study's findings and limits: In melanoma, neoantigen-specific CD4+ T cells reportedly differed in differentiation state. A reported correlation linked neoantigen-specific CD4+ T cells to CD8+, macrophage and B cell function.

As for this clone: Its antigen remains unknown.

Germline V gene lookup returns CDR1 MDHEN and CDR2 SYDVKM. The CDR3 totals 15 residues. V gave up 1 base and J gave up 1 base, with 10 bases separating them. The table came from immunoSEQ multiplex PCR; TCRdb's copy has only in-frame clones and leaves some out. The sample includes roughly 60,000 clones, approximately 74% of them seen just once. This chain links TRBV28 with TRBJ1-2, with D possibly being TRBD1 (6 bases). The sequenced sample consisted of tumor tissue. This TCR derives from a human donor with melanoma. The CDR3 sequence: CASSLYLQGNYGYTF. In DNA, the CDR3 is TGTGCCAGCAGTTTATACCTACAGGGTAACTATGGCTACACCTTC.